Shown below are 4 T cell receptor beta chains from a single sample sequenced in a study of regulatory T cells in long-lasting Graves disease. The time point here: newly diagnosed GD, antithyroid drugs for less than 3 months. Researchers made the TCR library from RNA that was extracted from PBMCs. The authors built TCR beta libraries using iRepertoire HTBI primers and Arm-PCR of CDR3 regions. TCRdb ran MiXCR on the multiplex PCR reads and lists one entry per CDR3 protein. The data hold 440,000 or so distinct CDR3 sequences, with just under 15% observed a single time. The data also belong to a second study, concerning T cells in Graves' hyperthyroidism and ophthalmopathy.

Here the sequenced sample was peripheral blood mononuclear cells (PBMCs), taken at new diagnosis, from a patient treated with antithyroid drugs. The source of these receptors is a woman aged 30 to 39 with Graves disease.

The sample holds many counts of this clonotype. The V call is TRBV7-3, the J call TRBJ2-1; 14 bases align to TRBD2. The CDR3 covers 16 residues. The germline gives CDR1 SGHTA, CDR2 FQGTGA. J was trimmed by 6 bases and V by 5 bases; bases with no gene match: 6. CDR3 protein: CASSPGLAGAGNEQFF. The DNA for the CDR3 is TGTGCCAGCAGCCCGGGACTAGCGGGAGCGGGCAATGAGCAGTTCTTC.

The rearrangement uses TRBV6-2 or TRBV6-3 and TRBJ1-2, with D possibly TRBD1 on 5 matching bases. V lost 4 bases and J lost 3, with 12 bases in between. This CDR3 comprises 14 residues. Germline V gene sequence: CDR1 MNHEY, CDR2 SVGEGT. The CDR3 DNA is TGTGCCAGCAGTTTAAGGGGTAGAGACTATGGCTACACCTTC. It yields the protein CASSLRGRDYGYTF.

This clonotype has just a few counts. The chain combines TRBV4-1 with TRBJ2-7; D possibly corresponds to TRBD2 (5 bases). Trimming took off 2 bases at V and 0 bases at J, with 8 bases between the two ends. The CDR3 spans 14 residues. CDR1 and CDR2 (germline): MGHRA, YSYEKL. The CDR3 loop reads CASSQTDSSYEQYF. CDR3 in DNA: TGCGCCAGCAGCCAAACGGACTCCTCCTACGAGCAGTACTTC.

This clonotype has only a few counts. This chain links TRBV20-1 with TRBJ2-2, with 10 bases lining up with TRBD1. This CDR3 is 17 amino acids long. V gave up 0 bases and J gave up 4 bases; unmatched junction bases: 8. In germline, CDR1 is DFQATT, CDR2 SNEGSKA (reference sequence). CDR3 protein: CSARDRGDRGLTGELFF. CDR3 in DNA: TGCAGTGCTAGAGATCGCGGTGACAGGGGGCTCACCGGGGAGCTGTTTTTT.